The clone carrying this T cell receptor (beta chain) was counted ten times or more. Its specificity is unknown. This CDR3 has 15 residues. V gave up 10 bases and J gave up 0 bases; unmatched junction bases: 9. CDR1 is LNHDA and CDR2 is SQIVND in the germline V gene (reference sequence). RNA transcripts provided the source from which TCR beta CDR3 regions were amplified. When the TCR CDR3 underwent first-round RT-PCR, the HTBI primer set was used. From the multiplex PCR reads, TCRdb called clonotypes with MiXCR, one entry per CDR3 protein. Here the sample spans 350,000 or so distinct CDR3 sequences, over 15% being singletons. This entry belongs to a study of T cells in Graves' hyperthyroidism and ophthalmopathy. About the study: Peripheral blood was drawn at first diagnosis, prior to all treatment.

Each diagnosis drew on symptoms, thyroxine, TRAb, thyroid ultrasound and orbital computed tomography findings. Study results and limitations: Ophthalmopathy could be told apart from stable hyperthyroidism with a 13 V-J model. A median around 6.8 months before onset, the model predicted ophthalmopathy.

This chain links TRBV19 with TRBJ1-5; 7 bases are a match to TRBD1. The sequencing input was blood. The clonotype was recovered from a woman in her 40s with Graves' ophthalmopathy. This CDR3 reads CATNRDSNSNQPQHF. The DNA for the CDR3 is TGTGCCACCAACCGGGACAGTAATAGCAATCAGCCCCAGCATTTT.